This T cell receptor beta chain derives from a study of T cell responses to AZD1222 COVID-19 vaccine. Study-wide findings and caveats: Reports indicate that nearly half of spike-specific TCRs are directed at unmutated variant regions.

Repertoires were generated with immunoSEQ multiplex PCR, while TCRdb's copy carries only in-frame clones and drops some. The sample yields 150,000 or so clones, under 95% seen once. Remarks on this clone: As yet, its antigen is unknown.

This CDR3 comprises 14 residues. V was clipped by 7 bases and J by 1 base, with 11 bases between them. CDR1 and CDR2 from the germline V gene are MDHEN and SYDVKM. This TCR came from an adult in good health. The sequencing here drew on peripheral blood, taken on day 0 of AZD1222 vaccination. The chain uses TRBV28 and TRBJ1-5; no firm D call. The CDR3 DNA is TGTGCCAGCAAACTAAGGGTGAGCAATCAGCCCCAGCATTTT. This encodes CASKLRVSNQPQHF.